The 5 T cell receptor beta chains in this list originate from one sample, sequenced in a study of blood T cell repertoires in COVID-19. The data were produced by immunoSEQ multiplex PCR, yet TCRdb's version contains in-frame clones alone and is incomplete. This table holds under 200,000 clones, around four fifths found once. Sequencing was performed on PBMCs or T cells enriched from blood (not recorded which). The receptor set was obtained from a woman aged 55-70 years who had recovered from COVID-19.

This sequence joins TRBV9 and TRBJ1-1, with a possible D match to TRBD1 (5 bases). Germline CDR1 SGDLS, CDR2 YYNGEE. The CDR3 is 15 amino acids. Trimming cost V 4 bases and J 4 bases, with 17 bases left between them. The CDR3 sequence is CASSPLGGTPTEAFF. The CDR3 DNA is TGTGCCAGCAGCCCTTTGGGGGGAACCCCCACTGAAGCTTTCTTT.

This chain links TRBV5-1 with TRBJ2-7; TRBD1 aligns across 7 bases. CDR1 is SGHRS and CDR2 is YFSETQ in the germline V gene. The CDR3 totals 15 residues. Losses at the gene ends were 3 bases for V and 2 bases for J; bases not matched to a gene: 8. Here the CDR3 reads CASSSSGTAAYEQYF. CDR3 in DNA: TGCGCCAGCAGCTCGTCCGGGACAGCGGCCTACGAGCAGTACTTC.

This chain joins TRBV28 and TRBJ1-2; perhaps TRBD1 as D (6 bases). Trimming shortened V by 7 bases and J by 4 bases, and 13 bases separated the two germline ends. This CDR3 is built from 13 residues. Per the germline V gene, CDR1 is MDHEN and CDR2 is SYDVKM. This chain's CDR3 is CASKQGFGYGYTF. The CDR3 bases are TGTGCCAGCAAACAGGGCTTTGGCTATGGCTACACCTTC.

The V gene is TRBV25-1, the J gene TRBJ1-1; 10 nucleotides match TRBD1. Losses at the gene ends were 8 bases for V and 9 bases for J; bases not matched to a gene: 9. The CDR3 has 13 residues. CDR1 MGHDK and CDR2 SYGVNS come from the germline V gene. In DNA, the CDR3 is TGTGCCAGCTCATACGGGACAGGGGCCCAAGCTTTCTTT. Its protein product is CASSYGTGAQAFF. The entire variable domain, with the rest obtained from reference TRBV25-1 and TRBJ1-1, is as follows: EADIYQTPRYLVIGTGKKITLECSQTMGHDKMYWYQQDPGMELHLIHYSYGVNSTEKGDLSSESTVSRIRTEHFPLTLESARPSHTSQYLCASSYGTGAQAFFGQGTRLTVV.

Here the CDR3 DNA reads TGTGCCAGCAGTGAATGGACTAGCGGGAGGGGAGCGTACTTC. Protein: CASSEWTSGRGAYF. The genes are TRBV2 and TRBJ2-7; 15 bases fit TRBD2. CDR1 is SNHLY, CDR2 FYNNEI, per germline. J was trimmed by 12 bases and V by 2 bases; bases with no gene match: 5. The CDR3 totals 14 residues.